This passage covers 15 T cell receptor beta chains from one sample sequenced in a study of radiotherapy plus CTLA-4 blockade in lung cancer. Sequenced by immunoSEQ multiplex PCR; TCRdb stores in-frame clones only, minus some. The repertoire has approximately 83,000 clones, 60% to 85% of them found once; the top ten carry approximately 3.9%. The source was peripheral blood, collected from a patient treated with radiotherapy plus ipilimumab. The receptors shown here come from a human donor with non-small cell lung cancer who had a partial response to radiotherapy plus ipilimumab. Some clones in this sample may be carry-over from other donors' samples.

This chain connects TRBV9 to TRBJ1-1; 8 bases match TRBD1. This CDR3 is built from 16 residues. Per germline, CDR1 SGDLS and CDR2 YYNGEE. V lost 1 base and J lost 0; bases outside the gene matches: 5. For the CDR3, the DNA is TGTGCCAGCAGCGTACAGGCAGGGGGCATGAACACTGAAGCTTTCTTT. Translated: CASSVQAGGMNTEAFF.

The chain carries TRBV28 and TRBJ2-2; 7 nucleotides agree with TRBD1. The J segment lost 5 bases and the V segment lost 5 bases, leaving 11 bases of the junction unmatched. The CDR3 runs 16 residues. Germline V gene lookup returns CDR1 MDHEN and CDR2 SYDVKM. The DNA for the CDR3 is TGTGCCAGCAGTCCCCTGACAGGGACGGTAACCGGGGAGCTGTTTTTT. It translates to CASSPLTGTVTGELFF.

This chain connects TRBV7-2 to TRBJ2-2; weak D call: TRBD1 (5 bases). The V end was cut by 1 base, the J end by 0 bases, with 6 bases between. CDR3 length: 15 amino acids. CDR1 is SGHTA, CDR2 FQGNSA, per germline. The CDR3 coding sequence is TGTGCCAGCAGCTTAGGGACACCGAACACCGGGGAGCTGTTTTTT. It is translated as CASSLGTPNTGELFF. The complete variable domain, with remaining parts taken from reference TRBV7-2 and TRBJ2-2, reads GAGVSQSPSNKVTEKGKDVELRCDPISGHTALYWYRQSLGQGLEFLIYFQGNSAPDKSGLPSDRFSAERTGGSVSTLTIQRTQQEDSAVYLCASSLGTPNTGELFFGEGSRLTVL.

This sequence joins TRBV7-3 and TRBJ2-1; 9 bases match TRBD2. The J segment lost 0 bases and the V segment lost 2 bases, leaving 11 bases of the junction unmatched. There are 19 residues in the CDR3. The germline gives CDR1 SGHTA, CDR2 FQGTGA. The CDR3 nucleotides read TGTGCCAGCAGCTTATTCCCTCGGGCGGGAGGGAGCTCCTACAATGAGCAGTTCTTC. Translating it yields CASSLFPRAGGSSYNEQFF. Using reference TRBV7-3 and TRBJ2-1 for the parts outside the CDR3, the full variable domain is GAGVSQTPSNKVTEKGKYVELRCDPISGHTALYWYRQSLGQGPEFLIYFQGTGAADDSGLPNDRFFAVRPEGSVSTLKIQRTERGDSAVYLCASSLFPRAGGSSYNEQFFGPGTRLTVL.

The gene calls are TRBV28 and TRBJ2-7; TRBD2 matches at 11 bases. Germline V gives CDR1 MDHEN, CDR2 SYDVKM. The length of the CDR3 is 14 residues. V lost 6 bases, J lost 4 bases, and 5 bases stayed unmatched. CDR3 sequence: CASRIAGGPYEQYF. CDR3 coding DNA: TGTGCCAGCAGGATAGCGGGAGGGCCTTACGAGCAGTACTTC.

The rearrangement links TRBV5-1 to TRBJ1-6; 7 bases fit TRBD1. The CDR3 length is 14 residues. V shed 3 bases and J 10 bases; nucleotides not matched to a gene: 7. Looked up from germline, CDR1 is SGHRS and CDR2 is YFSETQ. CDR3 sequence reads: CASSSWTGQSPLHF. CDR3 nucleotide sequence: TGCGCCAGCAGCTCCTGGACAGGTCAATCACCCCTCCACTTT.

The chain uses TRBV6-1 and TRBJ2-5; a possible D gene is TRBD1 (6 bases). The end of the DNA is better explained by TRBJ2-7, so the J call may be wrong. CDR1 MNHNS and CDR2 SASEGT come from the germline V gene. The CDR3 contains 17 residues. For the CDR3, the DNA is TGTGCCAGCAGTGACCTCAGACAACAGGGAATCCCCTACGAGCAGTACTTC. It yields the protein CASSDLRQQGIPYEQYF.

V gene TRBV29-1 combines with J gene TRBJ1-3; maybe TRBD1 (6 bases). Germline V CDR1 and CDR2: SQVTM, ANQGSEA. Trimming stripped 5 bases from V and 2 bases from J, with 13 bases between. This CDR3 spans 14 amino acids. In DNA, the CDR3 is TGCAGCGTTAGACCAGGGGTAGCTGGAAACACCATATATTTT. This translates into CSVRPGVAGNTIYF.

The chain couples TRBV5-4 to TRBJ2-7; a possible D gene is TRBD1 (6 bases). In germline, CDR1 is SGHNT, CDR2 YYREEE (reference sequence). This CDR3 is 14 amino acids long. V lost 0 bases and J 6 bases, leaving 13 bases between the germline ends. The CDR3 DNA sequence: TGTGCCAGCAGCTTGGCTACGCAGGGGAGCGAGCAGTACTTC. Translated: CASSLATQGSEQYF.

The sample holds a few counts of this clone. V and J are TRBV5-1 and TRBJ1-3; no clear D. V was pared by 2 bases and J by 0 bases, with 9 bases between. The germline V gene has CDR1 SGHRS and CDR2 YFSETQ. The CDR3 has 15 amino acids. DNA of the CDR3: TGCGCCAGCAGCTTTAACTCCCTCTCTGGAAACACCATATATTTT. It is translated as CASSFNSLSGNTIYF.

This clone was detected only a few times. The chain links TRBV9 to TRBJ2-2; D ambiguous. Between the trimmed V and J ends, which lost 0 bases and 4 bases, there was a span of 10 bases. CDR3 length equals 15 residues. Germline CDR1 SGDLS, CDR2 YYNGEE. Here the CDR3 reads CASSVGAGPTGELFF. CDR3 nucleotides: TGTGCCAGCAGCGTAGGGGCAGGTCCCACCGGGGAGCTGTTTTTT.

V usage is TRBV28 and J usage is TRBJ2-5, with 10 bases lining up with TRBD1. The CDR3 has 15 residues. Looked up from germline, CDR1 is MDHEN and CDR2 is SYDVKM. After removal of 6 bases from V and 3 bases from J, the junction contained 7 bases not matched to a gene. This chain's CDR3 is CASRPIGTGEETQYF. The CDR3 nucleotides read TGTGCCAGCAGACCAATAGGGACAGGGGAAGAGACCCAGTACTTC.

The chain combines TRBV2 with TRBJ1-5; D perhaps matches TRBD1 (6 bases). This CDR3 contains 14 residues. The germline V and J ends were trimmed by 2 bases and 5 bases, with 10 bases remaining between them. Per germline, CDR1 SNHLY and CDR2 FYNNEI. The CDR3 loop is CASSEMTGYQPQHF. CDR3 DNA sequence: TGTGCCAGCAGTGAAATGACAGGATATCAGCCCCAGCATTTT.

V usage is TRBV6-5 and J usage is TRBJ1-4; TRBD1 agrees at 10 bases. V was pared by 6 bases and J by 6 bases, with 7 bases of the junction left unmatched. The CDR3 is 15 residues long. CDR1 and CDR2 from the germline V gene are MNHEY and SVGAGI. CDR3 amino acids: CASSRGDRGDEKLFF. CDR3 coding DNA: TGTGCCAGCAGCCGCGGGGACAGGGGTGATGAAAAACTGTTTTTT.

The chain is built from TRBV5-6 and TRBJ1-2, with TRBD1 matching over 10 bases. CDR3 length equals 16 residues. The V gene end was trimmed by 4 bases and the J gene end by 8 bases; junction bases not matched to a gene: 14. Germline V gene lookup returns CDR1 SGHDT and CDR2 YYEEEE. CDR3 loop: CASSDDRGREVNGYTF. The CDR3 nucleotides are TGTGCCAGCAGCGACGACAGGGGGCGAGAGGTAAACGGCTACACCTTC.